This T cell receptor (beta chain) was captured in a study of control samples from healthy donors and cancer patients. The CDR3 covers 12 residues. V was clipped by 2 bases and J by 8 bases; unmatched bases: 2. Germline CDR1 and CDR2: MNHEY and SVGEGT. Here immunoSEQ multiplex PCR was the method, and the copy in TCRdb shows in-frame clones only, minus some. The sample includes over 100,000 clones, roughly 90% of them seen just once. In this sample, this clone turned up once. The gene calls are TRBV6-2 or TRBV6-3 and TRBJ2-5; 7 nucleotides line up with TRBD1. Sample: blood. The TCR comes from a woman between 45 and 60 years old in good health. Here the CDR3 DNA reads TGTGCCAGCAGTTACCGACAGGGCACCCAGTACTTC. Translating gives CASSYRQGTQYF.